This T cell receptor beta chain was documented in a study of T cells in Graves' hyperthyroidism and ophthalmopathy. Whole-study findings and limits: Most thyroid clonotypes expanded above 0.001 were also detected in blood. Before onset, ophthalmopathy was predicted by the model a median about six months earlier.

Hyperthyroidism of Graves' type that showed no ophthalmopathy progression within 18 months was stable. Hyperthyroidism patients were newly diagnosed, had disease duration under 2 months, and were aged 18 to 65 years. There are many counts of this clonotype. As yet, its antigen is unknown. Amplification targeted TCR beta CDR3 regions from RNA transcripts. With the HTBI primer set, the TCR CDR3 went through a first round of RT-PCR. Using its own MiXCR run on the multiplex PCR reads, TCRdb lists one record per CDR3 protein. Counted here are hundreds of thousands of distinct CDR3 sequences, 15% to 18% occurring once; the ten biggest clones make up roughly 7.7%. This CDR3 is built from 15 residues. Germline lookup yields CDR1 DFQATT and CDR2 SNEGSKA (reference sequence). V lost 0 bases and J lost 3; bases outside the gene matches: 7.

The material sequenced was blood. The source of this sequence is a woman aged 18-29 years with Graves' hyperthyroidism. This chain links TRBV20-1 with TRBJ2-7, with 8 nucleotides matching TRBD1. The CDR3 protein is CSARDPNRGNYEQYF. The CDR3, as DNA: TGCAGTGCTAGAGATCCCAACAGGGGGAACTACGAGCAGTACTTC.